This T cell receptor (beta chain) appears in the sequencing data of a study of ipilimumab plus nivolumab after autologous stem cell transplantation (dated by TCRdb to the early 2020s). Describing the broader study: A median of roughly 5 ipilimumab doses and eight or nine nivolumab doses was received by trial patients. Included in the myeloma cohort were high-risk transplant-naive patients as well as patients relapsing within 3 years of a first autologous transplant. The intent-to-treat population of the trial was made up of 30 to 40 patients. The trial enrolled patients with high-risk diffuse large B cell lymphoma, mature T cell lymphoma, or multiple myeloma undergoing autologous transplant. Results the study describes overall, beyond this receptor: Combined checkpoint inhibition as post-transplant consolidation was concluded by the authors to appear tolerable. The authors stated that profiles of the T cell receptor repertoire, regulatory T cell phenotype and gut microbiota provided a biologic rationale for studying this approach further.

From a lookup of the germline V gene, CDR1 and CDR2 are SGHVS and FQNEAQ. The junction shows trimming of 3 bases on V and 4 bases on J, and the gene matches do not reach 5 bases of it. The CDR3 spans 15 residues, from the cysteine through the phenylalanine. Only CDR3 DNA remains: 45 bases, in frame from the first base. Concerning this clone itself: The target of this receptor is not known. Base qualities are missing; no much larger clone stands one base away.

Checkpoint therapy began 14 to 28 days after autologous transplant, with ipilimumab given at 1 mg/kg intravenously on day 1 of selected weeks. Nivolumab was administered at 3 mg/kg intravenously on day 1 of weeks 1, 4, 7, 10, and every two weeks through week 26. Combined checkpoint inhibition with ipilimumab and nivolumab as consolidation after autologous stem cell transplantation was tested in a Phase Ib clinical trial. The library was prepared using the immunoSEQ multiplex PCR assay. TCRdb re-hosts the immuneACCESS table, in-frame sequences only. Its copies lack some clones; in the studies checked, an unresolved V gene accounts for under half of them, and the cause for the rest is not known. Across this sample there are about 43,000 clones, with around nine tenths seen only once. Together, the top ten hold roughly 1% of the sample.

The input for sequencing was PBMCs, taken in a trial of ipilimumab plus nivolumab as post-transplant consolidation. The sequence derives from a male donor with multiple myeloma. The chain uses TRBV7-8 and TRBJ1-4, with 7 junctional bases fitting TRBD1. The nucleotides read TGTGCCAGCAGCTTGGACAGGATATTTAATGAAAAACTGTTTTTT. This is translated as CASSLDRIFNEKLFF. Reference TRBV7-8 and TRBJ1-4 genes cover what lies past the CDR3, so the full variable domain is GAGVSQSPRYKVAKRGQDVALRCDPISGHVSLFWYQQALGQGPEFLTYFQNEAQLDKSGLPSDRFFAERPEGSVSTLKIQRTQQEDSAVYLCASSLDRIFNEKLFFGSGTQLSVL.